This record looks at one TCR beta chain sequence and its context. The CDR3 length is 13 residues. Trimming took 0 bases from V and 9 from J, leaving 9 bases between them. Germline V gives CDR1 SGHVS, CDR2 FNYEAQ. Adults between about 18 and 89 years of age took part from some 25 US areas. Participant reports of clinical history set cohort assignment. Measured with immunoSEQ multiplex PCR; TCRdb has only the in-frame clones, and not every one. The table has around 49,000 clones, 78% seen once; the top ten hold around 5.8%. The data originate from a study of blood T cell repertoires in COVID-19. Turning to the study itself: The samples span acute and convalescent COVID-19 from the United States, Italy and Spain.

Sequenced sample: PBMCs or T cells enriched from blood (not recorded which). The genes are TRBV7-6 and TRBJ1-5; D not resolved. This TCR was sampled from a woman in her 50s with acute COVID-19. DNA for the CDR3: TGTGCCAGCAGCTTAGCGGCCTGGGCGCCCCAGCATTTT. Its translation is CASSLAAWAPQHF. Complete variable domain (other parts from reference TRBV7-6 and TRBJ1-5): GAGVSQSPRYKVTKRGQDVALRCDPISGHVSLYWYRQALGQGPEFLTYFNYEAQQDKSGLPNDRFSAERPEGSISTLTIQRTEQRDSAMYRCASSLAAWAPQHFGDGTRLSIL.